What follows are 32 T cell receptor beta chains derived from one specimen sequenced in a study of T cells in Graves' hyperthyroidism and ophthalmopathy. The CDR3 regions of TCR beta were amplified from RNA transcripts. A first-round RT-PCR of the TCR CDR3 used the HTBI primer set. One entry per CDR3 protein results from TCRdb running MiXCR on the multiplex PCR reads. The profile shows about 47,000 distinct CDR3 sequences, roughly 51% of them singletons. The source material was peripheral blood or thyroid tissue (not recorded which). All receptors come from a man aged 18 to 30 with Graves' hyperthyroidism.

J is TRBJ2-7 and V is TRBV7-2; the D gene is possibly TRBD1 (6 bases). V was trimmed by 9 bases and J by 0 bases, leaving 21 bases between them. This CDR3 region has 16 residues. Germline values: CDR1 SGHTA, CDR2 FQGNSA. As DNA, the CDR3 is TGTGCCAGTAGTATAAAAGGACAGAGATCCTCCTACGAGCAGTACTTC. This encodes CASSIKGQRSSYEQYF.

This clonotype is a singleton in its sample. The chain is built from TRBV24-1 and TRBJ1-1; tentatively, D is TRBD1 (5 bases). This CDR3 has 18 residues. Deletions cut 5 bases from V and 4 bases from J, with 25 bases between. Germline loops: CDR1 KGHDR, CDR2 SFDVKD. The chain's CDR3 is CATSGPPGPRGGGTEAFF. CDR3 coding DNA: TGTGCCACCAGTGGCCCTCCGGGACCCCGGGGAGGAGGCACTGAAGCTTTCTTT.

CDR3 residues: CSVRPGTSGGFNTGELFF. CDR3 DNA: TGCAGCGTGAGGCCCGGGACTAGCGGGGGCTTTAACACCGGGGAGCTGTTTTTT. The J gene is TRBJ2-2, the V gene TRBV29-1; 14 nucleotides match TRBD2. The CDR3 is 18 amino acids. Trimming took 6 bases from V and 2 from J; bases not matched to a gene: 11. Germline V CDR1 and CDR2: SQVTM, ANQGSEA.

Judged by abundance, this clonotype is medium-sized. The chain recombines TRBV29-1 with TRBJ2-5; weak D call: TRBD1 (6 bases). Looked up from germline, CDR1 is SQVTM and CDR2 is ANQGSEA. The CDR3 has 15 amino acids. V lost 0 bases to trimming and J lost 1 base, with 12 bases between them. The CDR3 DNA reads as TGCAGCGTTGAAGAGGGGCAGGGGCGCCAAGAGACCCAGTACTTC. Translating gives CSVEEGQGRQETQYF. Drawing the rest from reference TRBV29-1 and TRBJ2-5, the complete variable domain is SAVISQKPSRDICQRGTSLTIQCQVDSQVTMMFWYRQQPGQSLTLIATANQGSEATYESGFVIDKFPISRPNLTFSTLTVSNMSPEDSSIYLCSVEEGQGRQETQYFGPGTRLLVL.

This chain connects TRBV7-9 to TRBJ2-2, with 8 bases fitting TRBD1. After removal of 6 bases from V and 5 bases from J, the junction contained 5 bases not matched to a gene. The CDR3 covers 14 residues. CDR1 and CDR2 from the germline V gene are SEHNR and FQNEAQ (reference sequence). CDR3 sequence reads: CASSSGGATGELFF. The CDR3 DNA is TGTGCCAGCAGTTCAGGGGGCGCGACCGGGGAGCTGTTTTTT.

This clonotype has at least ten counts. The CDR3 coding sequence is TGTGCCATCAGCATCACCGGGACTAGCGGGATCTACGAGCAGTACTTC. It is translated as CAISITGTSGIYEQYF. The chain has TRBV10-3 and TRBJ2-7, with 13 bases fitting TRBD2. CDR1 and CDR2 (germline): ENHRY, SYGVKD. The CDR3 sequence is 16 residues long. V was clipped by 6 bases and J by 3 bases; unmatched bases: 8.

The chain recombines TRBV29-1 with TRBJ2-5; the D call may be TRBD1 or TRBD2 (5 bases each). The germline V gene has CDR1 SQVTM and CDR2 ANQGSEA. The CDR3 totals 15 residues. The germline V and J ends were trimmed by 6 bases and 5 bases, with 22 bases remaining between them. Here the CDR3 DNA reads TGCAGCGTGAGGCCCGGGGCAAGAAAGGGGGAGACCCAGTACTTC. Protein: CSVRPGARKGETQYF.

This sequence joins TRBV7-9 and TRBJ1-6; 8 bases fit TRBD1. Per germline, CDR1 SEHNR and CDR2 FQNEAQ (reference sequence). V gave up 1 base and J gave up 7 bases; unmatched junction bases: 0. The CDR3 is 14 amino acids. The CDR3, as DNA: TGTGCCAGCAGCTTAGGGACAGGGAATTCACCCCTCCACTTT. Translation gives CASSLGTGNSPLHF.

This clonotype was found many times. This chain joins TRBV18 and TRBJ1-5, with a possible D match to TRBD1 (5 bases). This CDR3 has 14 residues. CDR1 and CDR2 from the germline V gene are KGHSH and LQKENI. V lost 2 bases, J lost 6 bases, and 11 bases lay in between. For the CDR3, the DNA is TGTGCCAGCTCACCAGGTAGAGGGGCTCAGCCCCAGCATTTT. It yields the protein CASSPGRGAQPQHF.

The chain employs TRBV24-1 and TRBJ2-2; D perhaps matches TRBD1 (6 bases). Trimming shortened V by 10 bases and J by 1 base, and 12 bases separated the two germline ends. The CDR3 extends over 14 amino acids. CDR1 is KGHDR, CDR2 SFDVKD, per germline. The CDR3 coding sequence is TGTGCCACAAGGGACATTCAGAACACCGGGGAGCTGTTTTTT. Amino acid sequence: CATRDIQNTGELFF.

V is TRBV7-9 and J is TRBJ2-7; D may be TRBD1 or TRBD2 (6 bases each). From germline, CDR1 is SEHNR and CDR2 FQNEAQ (reference sequence). The CDR3 is 15 amino acids. Trimming left V 2 bases short and J 5 bases short, with 16 bases between. The CDR3 coding sequence is TGTGCCAGCAGCTTACCGGGGGCGTTGGTCCACGAGCAGTACTTC. It translates to CASSLPGALVHEQYF.

This chain's CDR3 is CASTPGYGSGELFF. DNA for the CDR3: TGTGCCAGCACCCCTGGGTATGGGTCCGGGGAGCTGTTTTTT. The rearrangement joins TRBV7-9 to TRBJ2-2; no clear D gene. The CDR3 is 14 amino acids. The V gene's germline CDR1 is SEHNR and CDR2 FQNEAQ (reference sequence). Trimming shortened V by 7 bases and J by 6 bases, and 15 bases separated the two germline ends.

V is TRBV18 and J is TRBJ2-7; 10 bases are a match to TRBD2. V lost 4 bases and J lost 3; bases outside the gene matches: 6. This CDR3 is built from 15 residues. Germline CDR1 and CDR2: KGHSH and LQKENI. CDR3 bases: TGTGCCAGCTCACGAGGGACTAGCGAACGCTACGAGCAGTACTTC. Protein sequence: CASSRGTSERYEQYF.

CDR3 sequence (DNA): TGTGCCAGCACCCCGGGGGGGACCTATTCACCCCTCCACTTT. It yields the protein CASTPGGTYSPLHF. The rearrangement links TRBV6-5 to TRBJ1-6, with D perhaps TRBD1 (5 bases). V was cut by 7 bases and J by 8 bases, with 15 bases left in between. Germline CDR1 is MNHEY and CDR2 is SVGAGI. CDR3 length: 14 residues.

To note about this clonotype: With a much larger clone just one base away, this may be a read error. No conserved phenylalanine or tryptophan ends this CDR3, so it is likely a read error. This chain joins TRBV9 and TRBJ2-3; 7 positions match TRBD1. The CDR3 loop spans 15 amino acids. Trimming cost V 0 bases and J 4 bases; bases outside gene matches: 5. Germline V gives CDR1 SGDLS, CDR2 YYNGEE. This chain's CDR3 is CASSVEGQIADTQYS. The CDR3 DNA reads TGTGCCAGCAGCGTAGAGGGACAGATTGCAGATACGCAGTATTCT.

The genes are TRBV2 and TRBJ2-5; unclear D gene. Germline values: CDR1 SNHLY, CDR2 FYNNEI. CDR3 length equals 12 residues. Trimming took off 3 bases at V and 5 bases at J, with 7 bases between the two ends. The CDR3 nucleotides are TGTGCCAGCAGTGATAGTCGGGAGACCCAGTACTTC. Amino acids: CASSDSRETQYF.

The J gene is TRBJ2-2, the V gene TRBV12-3 or TRBV12-4, with D unresolved. V lost 2 bases to trimming and J lost 2 bases, with 18 bases between them. The CDR3 is made up of 18 amino acids. CDR3 nucleotide sequence: TGTGCCAGCAGTTTATTTGTGATTTGGGGAACCAACACCGGGGAGCTGTTTTTT. It yields the protein CASSLFVIWGTNTGELFF.

By sample share, this clonotype is medium-sized. The CDR3 protein is CSVVQGDGQPQHF. The DNA of the CDR3 is TGCAGCGTTGTGCAGGGTGATGGTCAGCCCCAGCATTTT. The chain recombines TRBV29-1 with TRBJ1-5; possible D gene TRBD1, 5 bases. This CDR3 is built from 13 residues. V gave up 4 bases and J gave up 6 bases, with 13 bases separating them. Germline-derived CDR1 and CDR2 are SQVTM and ANQGSEA.

This clonotype was picked up many times. The chain recombines TRBV6-2 or TRBV6-3 with TRBJ2-3; D unclear. The CDR3 has 12 residues. The V end was cut by 5 bases, the J end by 2 bases, with 5 bases between. CDR1 and CDR2 (germline): MNHEY, SVGEGT. CDR3 in DNA: TGTGCCAGCAGTCGTAACACAGATACGCAGTATTTT. Amino acid sequence: CASSRNTDTQYF.

A note on this clonotype: One end of the junction is discordant with germline, which a read error may explain. The V gene is TRBV14, the J gene TRBJ1-1; D perhaps matches TRBD1 (6 bases). In germline, CDR1 is SGHDN, CDR2 FVKESK. The CDR3 is 12 amino acids. The CDR3 DNA is TGTGCCAGCAGCCAAGAGATTTGGACAGCAAGCTTT. As protein: CASSQEIWTASF.

As to this clonotype: Because the CDR3 is missing its conserved closing phenylalanine or tryptophan, this is likely a read error. CDR3 residues: CASSVTAGGHTGELFS. The CDR3 coding sequence is TGTGCCAGCAGCGTAACTGCGGGGGGCCACACCGGGGAGCTGTTTTCT. The V and J genes are TRBV9 and TRBJ2-2; 8 nucleotides agree with TRBD2. Per germline, CDR1 SGDLS and CDR2 YYNGEE. The V gene end was trimmed by 1 base and the J gene end by 3 bases; junction bases not matched to a gene: 5. The CDR3 is made up of 16 amino acids.

The J gene is TRBJ2-5, the V gene TRBV2; 12 bases line up with TRBD2. The CDR3 has 16 residues. After removal of 5 bases from V and 4 bases from J, the junction contained 8 bases not matched to a gene. Germline V gives CDR1 SNHLY, CDR2 FYNNEI. The CDR3 protein is CASSSSSGRGVETQYF. The CDR3 bases are TGTGCCAGCAGTTCTTCTAGCGGGAGGGGGGTAGAGACCCAGTACTTC.

Here the CDR3 reads CASRPGQGVSYEQYF. The CDR3 DNA reads TGCGCCAGCAGGCCGGGACAGGGGGTATCCTACGAGCAGTACTTC. The genes are TRBV5-1 and TRBJ2-7; 11 bases agree with TRBD1. The V gene's germline CDR1 is SGHRS and CDR2 YFSETQ. CDR3 length: 15 residues. V lost 5 bases and J lost 1; bases outside the gene matches: 5.

The chain uses TRBV15 and TRBJ2-6; the match to TRBD2 covers 7 bases. The CDR3 consists of 16 residues. Germline lookup yields CDR1 LNHNV and CDR2 YYDKDF (reference sequence). Trimming took 6 bases from V and 2 from J; bases not matched to a gene: 7. CDR3 DNA: TGTGCCACCAGTGGGATAGCGGGTACTGGGGCCAACGTCCTGACTTTC. It yields the protein CATSGIAGTGANVLTF.

This clonotype was counted ten times or more. An end of the junction differs from the germline gene, which may be a read error. The chain recombines TRBV7-2 with TRBJ1-1; 7 positions agree with TRBD1. The CDR3 consists of 15 residues. Germline CDR1 reads SGHTA; CDR2 reads FQGNSA. CDR3 region: CASSQASQGYTEAFF. The CDR3 DNA sequence: TGCGCCAGCAGCCAAGCCTCACAGGGGTACACTGAAGCTTTCTTT.

The J gene is TRBJ1-2, the V gene TRBV6-5, with 8 bases matching TRBD1. The germline CDR1 and CDR2 sequences are MNHEY and SVGAGI. This CDR3 contains 13 residues. The ends lost 6 bases at V and 7 bases at J; junction bases unmatched: 7. CDR3 in amino acids: CASRPRTGTGYTF. As DNA, the CDR3 is TGTGCCAGCAGGCCACGGACAGGGACTGGCTACACCTTC.

V is TRBV24-1 and J is TRBJ2-5; no firm D call. CDR1 and CDR2 from the germline V gene are KGHDR and SFDVKD. V was clipped by 9 bases and J by 4 bases, with 11 bases between them. The CDR3 runs 12 residues. The CDR3 protein is CATAGPGETQYF. The CDR3 bases are TGTGCCACCGCTGGGCCGGGAGAGACCCAGTACTTC.

Many counts were recorded for this clonotype. This chain joins TRBV9 and TRBJ1-2, with D unresolved. The CDR3 has 12 residues. From germline, CDR1 is SGDLS and CDR2 YYNGEE. The germline V and J ends were trimmed by 9 bases and 3 bases, with 12 bases remaining between them. The CDR3 is CATEAVYYGYTF. Written as DNA, the CDR3 is TGTGCCACCGAGGCCGTCTACTATGGCTACACCTTC.

The V gene is TRBV9, the J gene TRBJ2-5, with 13 bases identical to TRBD2. CDR1 is SGDLS, CDR2 YYNGEE, per germline. The CDR3 runs 17 residues. J lost 2 bases, V lost 3 bases, and 7 bases had no gene match. CDR3 DNA: TGTGCCAGCAGCGCAACTAGCGGGGGGGGAAGACAAGAGACCCAGTACTTC. This sequence encodes CASSATSGGGRQETQYF. The complete variable domain, with remaining parts taken from reference TRBV9 and TRBJ2-5, reads DSGVTQTPKHLITATGQRVTLRCSPRSGDLSVYWYQQSLDQGLQFLIQYYNGEERAKGNILERFSAQQFPDLHSELNLSSLELGDSALYFCASSATSGGGRQETQYFGPGTRLLVL.

The J gene is TRBJ1-6, the V gene TRBV9; D is undetermined. V lost 2 bases to trimming and J lost 7 bases, with 13 bases between them. CDR1 and CDR2 from the germline V gene are SGDLS and YYNGEE. The CDR3 extends over 15 amino acids. CDR3: CASSVEIGYNSPLHF. The CDR3 nucleotides are TGTGCCAGCAGCGTTGAAATAGGGTACAATTCACCCCTCCACTTT.

This clonotype was seen a few times. This sequence joins TRBV27 and TRBJ1-6; a weak D match, TRBD1 (6 bases). The CDR3 loop spans 17 amino acids. Trimming shortened V by 4 bases and J by 4 bases, and 17 bases separated the two germline ends. Germline lookup yields CDR1 MNHEY and CDR2 SMNVEV (reference sequence). The CDR3 region is CASSYQEDRRYNSPLHF. The CDR3 nucleotides are TGTGCCAGCAGTTACCAGGAGGACAGAAGATATAATTCACCCCTCCACTTT.

In its sample, this clonotype was seen many times. V usage is TRBV7-6 and J usage is TRBJ1-4; D call uncertain. Germline V gene sequence: CDR1 SGHVS, CDR2 FNYEAQ. The CDR3 loop spans 15 amino acids. V was trimmed by 2 bases and J by 5 bases, leaving 12 bases between them. The CDR3 reads CASSLSGKPNEKLFF. The CDR3 DNA is TGTGCCAGCAGCTTATCCGGGAAACCGAATGAAAAACTGTTTTTT.